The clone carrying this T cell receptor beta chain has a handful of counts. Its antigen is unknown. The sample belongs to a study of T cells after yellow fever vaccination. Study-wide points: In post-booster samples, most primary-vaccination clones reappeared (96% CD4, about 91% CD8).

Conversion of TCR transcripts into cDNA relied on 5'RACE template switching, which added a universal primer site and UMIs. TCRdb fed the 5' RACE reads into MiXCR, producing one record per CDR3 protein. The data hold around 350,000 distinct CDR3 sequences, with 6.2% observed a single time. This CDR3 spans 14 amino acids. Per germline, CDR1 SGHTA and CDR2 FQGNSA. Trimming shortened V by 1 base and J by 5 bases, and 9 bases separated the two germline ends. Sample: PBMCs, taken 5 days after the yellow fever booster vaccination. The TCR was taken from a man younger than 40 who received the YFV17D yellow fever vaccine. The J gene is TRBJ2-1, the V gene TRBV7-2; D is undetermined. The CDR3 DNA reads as TGTGCCAGCAGCTTAGAAGTGGCCAACAATGAGCAGTTCTTC. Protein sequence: CASSLEVANNEQFF. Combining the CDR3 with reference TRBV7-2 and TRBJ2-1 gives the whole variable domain GAGVSQSPSNKVTEKGKDVELRCDPISGHTALYWYRQSLGQGLEFLIYFQGNSAPDKSGLPSDRFSAERTGGSVSTLTIQRTQQEDSAVYLCASSLEVANNEQFFGPGTRLTVL.